Listed here are 9 T cell receptor beta chains from one sample, sequenced in a study of blood T cell repertoires in COVID-19. Measured with immunoSEQ multiplex PCR; TCRdb has only the in-frame clones, and not every one. In the table there are fewer than 45,000 clones, roughly 90% of which are singletons. The material sequenced was peripheral blood. The receptor set was obtained from a human donor in a cohort sampled during active COVID-19.

The J gene is TRBJ1-6, the V gene TRBV25-1; TRBD1 might be the D (6 bases). Per the germline V gene, CDR1 is MGHDK and CDR2 is SYGVNS. The V end lost 7 bases, the J end lost 5 bases, and 18 bases lay between the germline ends. CDR3 length: 16 amino acids. In DNA, the CDR3 is TGTGCCAGCACCGTGGGTGGGCCAGGGGATAATTCACCCCTCCACTTT. This sequence encodes CASTVGGPGDNSPLHF.

This rearrangement joins TRBV7-3 to TRBJ2-2; TRBD2 aligns across 9 bases. CDR3 size: 15 residues. The V and J ends lost 5 bases and 4 bases, in that order; junction bases with no gene match: 5. Germline V gives CDR1 SGHTA, CDR2 FQGTGA. DNA of the CDR3: TGTGCCAGCAGCCTAGCGGGGCTCGGCACCGGGGAGCTGTTTTTT. It specifies CASSLAGLGTGELFF.

This sequence joins TRBV28 and TRBJ1-1; 7 positions agree with TRBD1. V was pared by 6 bases and J by 4 bases, with 11 bases of the junction left unmatched. CDR1 is MDHEN, CDR2 SYDVKM, per germline. The CDR3 has 15 residues. The chain's CDR3 is CASRVMLQGFTEAFF. CDR3 DNA: TGTGCCAGCAGGGTTATGTTACAGGGGTTCACTGAAGCTTTCTTT.

The rearrangement uses TRBV7-2 and TRBJ2-7, with TRBD2 as a possible D gene (5 bases). The V end lost 5 bases, the J end lost 2 bases, and 16 bases lay between the germline ends. The CDR3 spans 15 residues. The germline gives CDR1 SGHTA, CDR2 FQGNSA. CDR3 in amino acids: CASSRVASTAYEQYF. The CDR3 nucleotides are TGTGCCAGCAGCCGGGTAGCGTCAACGGCCTACGAGCAGTACTTC.

The chain combines TRBV4-3 with TRBJ1-2; TRBD1 agrees at 8 bases. Germline lookup yields CDR1 LGHNA and CDR2 YSLEER. The CDR3 consists of 14 residues. Trimming removed 4 bases from V and 4 bases from J; junction bases left unmatched: 5. CDR3 region: CASSLGQGTYGYTF. In DNA form, the CDR3 reads TGCGCCAGCAGCCTCGGACAGGGAACCTATGGCTACACCTTC.

The genes are TRBV5-6 and TRBJ2-1, with 14 bases lining up with TRBD2. CDR3 length: 19 residues. Per the germline V gene, CDR1 is SGHDT and CDR2 is YYEEEE. V lost 1 base and J lost 0; bases outside the gene matches: 6. The CDR3 region is CASSLRTSGRLLSYNEQFF. DNA for the CDR3: TGTGCCAGCAGCTTGCGGACTAGCGGGAGGCTACTCTCCTACAATGAGCAGTTCTTC.

The chain carries TRBV4-2 and TRBJ2-1, with 8 bases identical to TRBD2. CDR3 length: 15 residues. Germline CDR1 and CDR2: LGHNA and YNFKEQ. V shed 1 base, J shed 7 bases, and the junction held 6 bases outside the gene matches. The CDR3 protein is CASSQVGGGRNEQFF. As DNA, the CDR3 is TGTGCCAGCAGCCAAGTCGGGGGGGGCCGGAATGAGCAGTTCTTC.

This chain joins TRBV18 and TRBJ2-7; 10 nucleotides match TRBD1. From germline, CDR1 is KGHSH and CDR2 LQKENI. The CDR3 has 15 amino acids. J gave up 3 bases and V 2 bases, and 4 bases lay outside the gene matches. This CDR3 is CASSPERTGGYEQYF. The CDR3 nucleotides read TGTGCCAGCTCACCAGAGCGGACAGGGGGCTACGAGCAGTACTTC.

The chain joins TRBV9 to TRBJ1-1, with D maybe TRBD1 (5 bases). The CDR3 consists of 15 residues. CDR1 and CDR2 from the germline V gene are SGDLS and YYNGEE. V shed 0 bases and J shed 1 base, with 10 bases lying between them. For the CDR3, the DNA is TGTGCCAGCAGCGTAGGCGGGGGGTCGAACACTGAAGCTTTCTTT. Translation gives CASSVGGGSNTEAFF.